The present T cell receptor (beta chain) was sequenced within a study of blood T cell repertoires in COVID-19. Turning to the study itself: Material from acute and convalescent COVID-19 was sourced from the United States, Italy and Spain. The analysed material was cDNA or gDNA that came from T cells, B-cell-depleted T cells, or PBMCs.

This CDR3 comprises 18 residues. V shed 5 bases, J shed 5 bases, and the junction held 12 bases outside the gene matches. In germline, CDR1 is SGHVS, CDR2 FNYEAQ. Original processing methods: Estimates of nucleated cell counts were drawn from the amplification of reference gene primers. The method was immunoSEQ multiplex PCR; TCRdb's version includes in-frame clones alone and lacks a portion of them. That table is the source of V, J and clone size, and D and trimming were worked out from the DNA. The sample has 100,000 to 150,000 clones, approximately 90% seen once; the top ten hold about 8%. The sequenced material came from peripheral blood. The chain combines TRBV7-6 with TRBJ2-5; 15 bases line up with TRBD2. The sequence derives from a human donor in a cohort sampled during active COVID-19. CDR3 protein: CASSPLSRTSGGVETQYF. The CDR3 bases are TGTGCCAGCAGCCCTCTCTCTCGGACTAGCGGGGGGGTGGAGACCCAGTACTTC.